Included here is one T cell receptor beta chain sequence, with context. Its antigen is unidentified. A much bigger clone sits one base away, suggesting this may be a read error. The sample belongs to a study of shared clonotypes between healthy human individuals. Whole-study findings and limits: Depth of sequencing was expected to influence donor clonotype sharing. Naive subsets typically showed greater estimated richness than memory subsets. Large depth notwithstanding, sorted-subset sequencing proved incomplete by rarefaction.

Assay: immunoSEQ multiplex PCR; the TCRdb copy retains only in-frame clones and omits some. The profile shows millions of clones, 85% to 95% of them singletons. The CDR3 contains 15 residues. CDR1 is SEHNR, CDR2 FQNEAQ, per germline (reference sequence). Participating donors were healthy, HIV-negative adults free of recent acute infections or vaccinations. The chain links TRBV7-9 to TRBJ1-5; 8 bases agree with TRBD1. What was sequenced was naive CD4+ T cells sorted from blood. The sample's subset: CD45RA+ positively selected. The TCR originated in a young man in good health. The CDR3 region has the DNA TGTGCCGGCAGTCCGACAGGGGCTCGGAATCAGCCCCAGCATTTT. It translates to CAGSPTGARNQPQHF.